These 9 T cell receptor beta chains share one sample of origin, sequenced in a study of shared clonotypes between healthy human individuals. The repertoire was sequenced with immunoSEQ multiplex PCR; TCRdb's copy has only in-frame clones and lacks some. Of approximately 510,000 clones in the sample, less than 85% are singletons; the top ten hold 10% to 15%. The specimen was PBMCs. The receptors stem from a woman in her forties in good health. Some clones in this sample may be carry-over from other donors' samples.

This clone appeared a single time. The rearrangement links TRBV19 to TRBJ1-1, with a tentative D call TRBD1 (5 bases). CDR1 LNHDA and CDR2 SQIVND come from the germline V gene (reference sequence). CDR3 size: 13 residues. Trimming took 8 bases from V and 7 from J, leaving 17 bases between them. The CDR3 region has the DNA TGTGCCAGTTCCCTCGGGGCGCAAATTGAAGCTTTCTTT. Amino acids: CASSLGAQIEAFF.

The chain links TRBV15 to TRBJ2-7; D gene unclear. This CDR3 spans 13 amino acids. CDR1 and CDR2 from the germline V gene are LNHNV and YYDKDF (reference sequence). V lost 0 bases to trimming and J lost 7 bases, with 10 bases between them. CDR3 sequence reads: CATSRDLTPEQYF. The CDR3 DNA follows: TGTGCCACCAGCAGAGATCTAACCCCGGAGCAGTACTTC.

The chain is built from TRBV2 and TRBJ2-5; the D gene could be TRBD1 or TRBD2 (5 bases each). The germline V gene encodes CDR1 SNHLY and CDR2 FYNNEI. The CDR3 spans 12 residues. V shed 4 bases and J shed 5 bases, with 8 bases lying between them. The CDR3 region has the DNA TGTGCCAGCAGTGGAGGGGTGGAGACCCAGTACTTC. Its protein is CASSGGVETQYF.

The V gene is TRBV11-2, the J gene TRBJ1-1; D might be TRBD1 (6 bases). The CDR3 runs 16 residues. Trimming removed 5 bases at V and 2 bases at J, with 18 bases between. Germline V gene data show CDR1 as SGHAT and CDR2 as FQNNGV. DNA of the CDR3: TGTGCCAGCAGCCCACAAACAGGGTCGAGAAACACTGAAGCTTTCTTT. It encodes CASSPQTGSRNTEAFF.

V is TRBV6-5 and J is TRBJ2-2, with 14 nucleotides matching TRBD2. Germline CDR1 reads MNHEY; CDR2 reads SVGAGI. The CDR3 is 15 residues long. The trim removed 8 bases at V and 6 bases at J, leaving 5 bases unmatched. CDR3 bases: TGTGCCAGCCGACCGGGACTAGCGGGAGCCGGGGAGCTGTTTTTT. The encoded protein is CASRPGLAGAGELFF.

In this sample, this clone turned up a few times. V is TRBV7-6 and J is TRBJ2-1, with 8 positions matching TRBD1. This CDR3 has 15 amino acids. In germline, CDR1 is SGHVS, CDR2 FNYEAQ. V lost 3 bases and J lost 8; bases outside the gene matches: 9. The chain's CDR3 is CASSFRTGYGDEQFF. DNA for the CDR3: TGTGCCAGCAGCTTTAGGACAGGGTATGGGGATGAGCAGTTCTTC.

The chain couples TRBV15 to TRBJ1-4; no reliable D call. The V and J ends lost 0 bases and 6 bases respectively, with 11 bases between them. This CDR3 is 15 amino acids long. From germline, CDR1 is LNHNV and CDR2 YYDKDF (reference sequence). CDR3 nucleotide sequence: TGTGCCACCAGCAGAGACCGGGATATTCATGAAAAACTGTTTTTT. Protein: CATSRDRDIHEKLFF. The full variable domain, with the rest looked up from reference TRBV15 and TRBJ1-4, is DAMVIQNPRYQVTQFGKPVTLSCSQTLNHNVMYWYQQKSSQAPKLLFHYYDKDFNNEADTPDNFQSRRPNTSFCFLDIRSPGLGDTAMYLCATSRDRDIHEKLFFGSGTQLSVL.

The chain has TRBV6-6 and TRBJ2-2; D is possibly TRBD1 (5 bases). The CDR3 has 15 amino acids. Looked up from germline, CDR1 is MNHNY and CDR2 is SVGAGI (reference sequence). Deletions cut 0 bases from V and 4 bases from J, with 9 bases between. The CDR3 bases are TGTGCCAGCAGTTACTCGACAGAACTCACCGGGGAGCTGTTTTTT. The encoded protein is CASSYSTELTGELFF.

This chain links TRBV2 with TRBJ1-1, with TRBD1 matching over 7 bases. Germline V gives CDR1 SNHLY, CDR2 FYNNEI. The CDR3 consists of 13 residues. Losses at the gene ends were 4 bases for V and 5 bases for J; bases not matched to a gene: 4. CDR3 sequence: CASSGQGYTEAFF. The CDR3 bases are TGTGCCAGCAGTGGACAGGGATATACTGAAGCTTTCTTT.